This T cell receptor beta chain stems from a study of human T cells and chemical hapten exposure. TCRdb reanalysed the RACE reads using MiXCR and keeps one entry per CDR3 protein. This sample has tens of thousands of distinct CDR3 sequences, with roughly 3.3% found just once. The junction had 5 bases not matched to a gene; V was cut back by 5 bases and J by 4 bases. In germline, CDR1 is KGHSH, CDR2 LQKENI. This CDR3 spans 13 amino acids. The sample holds many counts of this clonotype. Described time point: patch test 2, 6 weeks after DPC sensitization. Treatment meaning: therapeutic diphenylcyclopropenone sensitization with weekly scalp DPC.

The source of this sequence is a man between 35 and 55 years old with alopecia areata. Some clones in this sample may be carry-over from other donors' samples. The input for sequencing was whole blood, taken in connection with sensitization to the hapten diphenylcyclopropenone (DPC). V is TRBV18 and J is TRBJ2-7; 7 positions agree with TRBD2. CDR3 DNA: TGTGCCAGCTCAGCCTTTAGCGGGTACGAGCAGTACTTC. Its protein product is CASSAFSGYEQYF.